These T cell receptor beta chains were read from a single sample in a study of CD8 T cells in Susac syndrome. TCRdb used MiXCR to reprocess the immunoSEQ multiplex PCR reads, holding one entry per CDR3 protein. The sample carries 55,000 to 80,000 distinct CDR3 sequences, 93% recorded once. Sequenced: CD4+ T cells from PBMCs. The source is a human donor with Susac syndrome. The CDR3 runs from the conserved cysteine through the conserved F or W. A D gene is named only where the DNA matches it firmly. Expanded clones get a size class; other rows say once, few or many, or leave the size out.

cdr3_aa,cdr3_nt,d_call,clone_size,j_call,v_call
CAWSTGPGYWTQYF,TGTGCCTGGAGTACGGGACCTGGTTACTGGACCCAGTACTTC,NA,NA,TRBJ2-5,TRBV30
CASRLAGGRGQFF,TGTGCCAGCAGGCTAGCGGGGGGCCGGGGGCAGTTCTTC,TRBD2,NA,TRBJ2-1,TRBV5-6
CASTPTGIAGGHGELFF,TGCGCCAGCACCCCAACCGGGATAGCGGGGGGTCACGGGGAGCTGTTTTTT,TRBD2,NA,TRBJ2-2,TRBV4-1
CASSRNRDSGNIQYF,TGTGCCAGCAGCCGGAACCGGGACAGTGGGAACATTCAGTACTTC,TRBD1,NA,TRBJ2-4,TRBV14
CASSRNRGETQYF,TGTGCTAGCAGCCGAAACAGGGGGGAGACCCAGTACTTC,TRBD1,NA,TRBJ2-5,TRBV7-7
CASSQDAPGSVGDDTQYF,TGCGCCAGCAGCCAAGATGCCCCGGGAAGTGTCGGGGACGATACGCAGTATTTT,NA,NA,TRBJ2-3,TRBV4-3
CASSPQQNYEQYF,TGTGCCAGCAGCCCACAGCAGAACTACGAGCAGTACTTC,NA,NA,TRBJ2-7,TRBV7-2
CASSLDPGPERVAFF,TGCGCCAGCAGCTTGGACCCGGGGCCCGAAAGGGTAGCTTTCTTT,NA,NA,TRBJ1-1,TRBV5-1
CASGFGNEKLFF,TGTGCCAGCGGATTCGGGAATGAAAAACTGTTTTTT,NA,NA,TRBJ1-4,TRBV6-6
CASSLPQGSLAYNEQFF,TGTGCCAGCAGTTTGCCTCAGGGGAGTCTCGCATACAATGAGCAGTTCTTC,NA,NA,TRBJ2-1,TRBV28
CAISGQPHVEAFF,TGTGCCATCAGTGGGCAGCCGCATGTTGAAGCTTTCTTT,NA,NA,TRBJ1-1,TRBV10-3
CASSSQGFGELFF,TGTGCCAGCAGCTCACAGGGGTTCGGGGAGCTGTTTTTT,TRBD1,NA,TRBJ2-2,TRBV7-9
CASSQEYSPNRELFF,TGCGCCAGCAGCCAAGAGTACAGCCCGAACCGGGAGCTGTTTTTT,NA,NA,TRBJ2-2,TRBV4-3
CAWSVPLTGRETQYF,TGTGCCTGGAGTGTACCCCTTACAGGGAGAGAGACCCAGTACTTC,NA,NA,TRBJ2-5,TRBV30
CASSSIRSVGNTIYF,TGTGCCAGCAGTTCTATTCGGTCCGTCGGGAACACCATATATTTT,NA,NA,TRBJ1-3,TRBV25-1
CASSLGGLAVEQYF,TGTGCCAGCAGCCTCGGGGGACTTGCGGTCGAGCAGTACTTC,NA,once,TRBJ2-7,TRBV7-9
CASRPLAGTDTQYF,TGCGCCAGCCGCCCCCTAGCGGGCACAGATACGCAGTATTTT,TRBD2,NA,TRBJ2-3,TRBV5-1
CASSLARLYEQYF,TGTGCCAGCAGTTTAGCGCGTCTGTACGAGCAGTACTTC,NA,once,TRBJ2-7,TRBV12-3/TRBV12-4
CASREGAMSLGF,TGTGCCAGTCGTGAAGGGGCGATGTCTTTAGGCTTC,NA,NA,TRBJ2-7,TRBV28
CASSLRNTDTQYF,TGTGCCAGCAGTTTGCGGAACACAGATACGCAGTATTTT,NA,NA,TRBJ2-3,TRBV28
CSARVVSGNTIYF,TGCAGTGCTAGAGTCGTCTCTGGAAACACCATATATTTT,NA,NA,TRBJ1-3,TRBV20-1
CASSSAVFATIYF,TGTGCCAGCAGCTCTGCCGTGTTCGCCACCATATATTTT,NA,NA,TRBJ1-3,TRBV7-2
CASSSLGTGPGNTIYF,TGTGCCAGCAGTTCCCTCGGGACAGGGCCCGGAAACACCATATATTTT,TRBD1,NA,TRBJ1-3,TRBV28
CASSQDRIKTQYF,TGTGCCAGCAGCCAAGATAGGATAAAGACCCAGTACTTC,NA,NA,TRBJ2-5,TRBV4-2
CASSYRGAVNYGYTF,TGTGCCAGCAGTTACAGGGGGGCCGTGAACTATGGCTACACCTTC,NA,NA,TRBJ1-2,TRBV6-5
CASRGGPGETRYF,TGTGCCAGCAGGGGTGGCCCCGGAGAGACCCGGTACTTC,NA,NA,TRBJ2-5,TRBV2
CASTLSGGFLNEQFF,TGTGCCAGCACTTTAAGCGGGGGTTTCTTAAATGAGCAGTTCTTC,TRBD2,NA,TRBJ2-1,TRBV28
CASSMLPGQANYGYTF,TGTGCCAGTAGTATGCTGCCGGGACAGGCTAACTATGGCTACACCTTC,TRBD1,NA,TRBJ1-2,TRBV19
CASSQFKQETQYF,TGCGCCAGCAGCCAATTTAAACAAGAGACCCAGTACTTC,NA,NA,TRBJ2-5,TRBV4-3
CASSVDGFTDTQYF,TGTGCCAGCAGCGTAGACGGATTCACAGATACGCAGTATTTT,NA,NA,TRBJ2-3,TRBV9
CASSFRTSGGPTDTQYF,TGTGCCAGCAGCTTCCGGACTAGCGGGGGCCCCACAGATACGCAGTATTTT,TRBD2,NA,TRBJ2-3,TRBV7-8
CASSLFPDSLTGELFF,TGTGCCAGCAGCTTATTCCCCGACAGCCTCACCGGGGAGCTGTTTTTT,NA,NA,TRBJ2-2,TRBV7-3
CASSYSRTGGEAFF,TGTGCCAGCAGTTACTCGAGGACAGGCGGAGAAGCTTTCTTT,TRBD1,NA,TRBJ1-1,TRBV6-2/TRBV6-3
CASSFSGGAADTQYF,TGCGCCAGCAGCTTTAGCGGGGGGGCTGCAGATACGCAGTATTTT,TRBD2,NA,TRBJ2-3,TRBV5-1
CASSLNGGAANEQFF,TGTGCCAGCAGCCTAAACGGGGGGGCCGCGAATGAGCAGTTCTTC,TRBD2,NA,TRBJ2-1,TRBV5-8
CASSTSGAPPSYNEQFF,TGTGCCAGCAGCACTTCCGGGGCTCCGCCGTCCTACAATGAGCAGTTCTTC,NA,NA,TRBJ2-1,TRBV21-1
CASSSEDRGINIQYF,TGTGCCAGCAGCTCCGAGGACAGGGGGATAAACATTCAGTACTTC,TRBD1,NA,TRBJ2-4,TRBV7-2
CASSPLAGGETQYF,TGTGCCAGCAGTCCCCTAGCGGGGGGAGAGACCCAGTACTTC,TRBD2,NA,TRBJ2-5,TRBV2
CASSLVGPGGYTF,TGCGCCAGCAGCTTGGTCGGGCCGGGGGGCTACACCTTC,NA,NA,TRBJ1-2,TRBV5-1
CATSQNYGYTF,TGTGCCACCTCCCAGAACTATGGCTACACCTTC,NA,once,TRBJ1-2,TRBV19
CASSPDSASYEQYF,TGTGCCAGCAGCCCGGACTCGGCCTCCTACGAGCAGTACTTC,NA,NA,TRBJ2-7,TRBV7-3
CASSLEPGHGTEQYF,TGTGCCAGCAGCTTAGAGCCGGGACATGGTACCGAGCAGTACTTC,NA,NA,TRBJ2-7,TRBV7-2
CASSYAPGSQGSPLHF,TGTGCCAGCAGTTACGCCCCTGGGAGCCAGGGGTCACCCCTCCACTTT,NA,NA,TRBJ1-6,TRBV28
CASSQTGLVYSNQPQHF,TGTGCCAGTAGTCAAACAGGTCTCGTTTATAGCAATCAGCCCCAGCATTTT,NA,once,TRBJ1-5,TRBV28
CASSPPGFSNQPQHF,TGTGCCAGCAGCCCGCCGGGATTTAGCAATCAGCCCCAGCATTTT,NA,NA,TRBJ1-5,TRBV7-2
CASSRTGGQGYGYTF,TGTGCCAGCAGCCGAACGGGAGGCCAGGGCTATGGCTACACCTTC,NA,NA,TRBJ1-2,TRBV7-3
CSAIPGGTRAFF,TGCAGTGCTATCCCTGGGGGGACACGAGCTTTCTTT,NA,once,TRBJ1-1,TRBV20-1
CASSLVFGSDTQYF,TGTGCCAGCAGTTTGGTATTCGGGTCAGATACGCAGTATTTT,NA,NA,TRBJ2-3,TRBV28
CAWRTPPTYEQYF,TGTGCCTGGAGGACCCCGCCAACCTACGAGCAGTACTTC,NA,NA,TRBJ2-7,TRBV30
CASSPQDISEQYF,TGTGCCAGCTCACCCCAGGACATTTCCGAGCAGTACTTC,NA,once,TRBJ2-7,TRBV18
CASSPIDRKQYF,TGTGCCAGCAGTCCAATAGACAGGAAGCAGTACTTC,NA,NA,TRBJ2-7,TRBV28
CASSLWPKSSYNEQFF,TGTGCCAGCAGTTTATGGCCCAAGAGCTCCTACAATGAGCAGTTCTTC,NA,NA,TRBJ2-1,TRBV27